Sequencing of this TCR beta chain was carried out in a study of T-cell reconstitution after alpha-beta-depleted transplantation in children. A TCRbeta library incorporating unique molecular identifiers was prepared. TCRdb reprocessed the PCR reads via MiXCR and lists one record per CDR3 protein. Among roughly 50,000 distinct CDR3 sequences listed, less than 55% were seen once. Findings of the study overall: Among T cells one year after transplant, newly produced cells accounted for most counts and diversity. Some patients' high day-60 TCRbeta diversity was attributed to recipient cells surviving conditioning. After transplant, at about two months, alpha-beta T cells were reportedly derived from several hundred expanded graft clones.

CDR3 length: 16 amino acids. V gave up 2 bases and J gave up 2 bases; unmatched junction bases: 5. Per germline, CDR1 PRHDT and CDR2 FYEKMQ (reference sequence). Note on this clonotype: Its antigen is still unknown.

This sample comprised PBMCs, mostly from graft donor cells, obtained 360 days after TCRalphabeta/CD19-depleted stem cell transplant. This rearrangement joins TRBV13 to TRBJ2-1, with 8 bases that match TRBD2. This sequence originates from a male patient younger than 18 who had a stem cell transplant for acute lymphoblastic leukemia, so the T cells may come from the graft donor. The DNA for the CDR3 is TGTGCCAGCAGCTTACTTCCTAGCGGGCCCTACAATGAGCAGTTCTTC. Translating gives CASSLLPSGPYNEQFF.